Following are 25 T cell receptor beta chains from one sample sequenced in a study of blood T cell repertoires in COVID-19. Profiled with immunoSEQ multiplex PCR; TCRdb holds only in-frame clones, not every one. The repertoire holds roughly 330,000 clones, around 90% seen once, with under 6% in the top ten. Material for sequencing was PBMCs or T cells enriched from blood (not recorded which). These TCRs come from a man aged 25 to 45 who had recovered from COVID-19.

V gene TRBV25-1 combines with J gene TRBJ2-5, with D unclear. Germline assignment: CDR1 MGHDK and CDR2 SYGVNS. There are 11 residues in the CDR3. V shed 5 bases and J shed 4 bases, with 5 bases lying between them. CDR3 sequence (DNA): TGTGCCAGCAGTACAACAGAGACCCAGTACTTC. Amino acids: CASSTTETQYF. The whole variable domain, filled in from reference TRBV25-1 and TRBJ2-5, reads EADIYQTPRYLVIGTGKKITLECSQTMGHDKMYWYQQDPGMELHLIHYSYGVNSTEKGDLSSESTVSRIRTEHFPLTLESARPSHTSQYLCASSTTETQYFGPGTRLLVL.

The genes are TRBV5-1 and TRBJ1-6; D unresolved. The length of the CDR3 is 13 residues. CDR1 is SGHRS and CDR2 is YFSETQ in the germline V gene. The V end was cut by 4 bases, the J end by 7 bases, with 9 bases between. This CDR3 reads CASSITGNSPLHF. The DNA for the CDR3 is TGCGCCAGCAGCATCACGGGAAATTCACCCCTCCACTTT.

On this clone: Relative to the germline gene, one junction end is altered; a read error may explain this. J is TRBJ2-2 and V is TRBV28; perhaps TRBD1 as D (6 bases). This CDR3 region has 14 residues. Germline loops: CDR1 MDHEN, CDR2 SYDVKM. This CDR3 reads CASTLTGSAGELFF. The CDR3 DNA sequence: TGTGCCAGCACTTTAACAGGGTCGGCCGGGGAGCTGTTTTTT.

The chain's CDR3 is CASVGDRDRNSPLHF. CDR3 bases: TGTGCCAGCGTGGGGGACAGGGACCGGAATTCACCCCTCCACTTT. The chain recombines TRBV2 with TRBJ1-6; TRBD1 matches 9 bases. The ends lost 8 bases at V and 7 bases at J; junction bases unmatched: 9. CDR1 is SNHLY and CDR2 is FYNNEI in the germline V gene. The CDR3 is 15 amino acids.

V is TRBV5-6 and J is TRBJ2-7, with D perhaps matching TRBD1 (5 bases). Germline V gene lookup returns CDR1 SGHDT and CDR2 YYEEEE. The CDR3 is 15 residues long. Trimming shortened V by 0 bases and J by 5 bases, and 15 bases separated the two germline ends. CDR3 protein: CASSLVGQGFNEQYF. CDR3 coding DNA: TGTGCCAGCAGCTTGGTGGGCCAGGGTTTCAACGAGCAGTACTTC.

The V and J genes are TRBV27 and TRBJ1-1, with TRBD1 identical over 7 bases. This CDR3 comprises 14 residues. Unmatched junction bases numbered 7, after V lost 6 bases and J lost 3 bases. Germline-derived CDR1 and CDR2 are MNHEY and SMNVEV (reference sequence). CDR3 amino acids: CASSPGTDYTEAFF. CDR3 sequence (DNA): TGTGCCAGCAGCCCGGGGACAGACTACACTGAAGCTTTCTTT.

The chain carries TRBV28 and TRBJ1-4, with TRBD1 matching 9 bases. The CDR3 totals 12 residues. The V and J ends lost 11 bases and 7 bases, in that order; junction bases with no gene match: 5. Germline values: CDR1 MDHEN, CDR2 SYDVKM. The CDR3 loop reads CASRDRVEKLFF. DNA of the CDR3: TGTGCCTCCCGGGACAGGGTTGAAAAACTGTTTTTT.

This rearrangement joins TRBV6-4 to TRBJ1-5, with D uncertain. There are 15 residues in the CDR3. Per germline, CDR1 MRHNA and CDR2 SNTAGT. V lost 0 bases to trimming and J lost 3 bases, with 9 bases between them. The CDR3 sequence is CASSDSTRNNQPQHF. CDR3 in DNA: TGTGCCAGCAGTGACTCGACGCGGAACAATCAGCCCCAGCATTTT.

The V and J genes are TRBV9 and TRBJ1-3, with 7 bases fitting TRBD1. This CDR3 comprises 17 residues. The ends lost 4 bases at V and 0 bases at J; junction bases unmatched: 10. The germline CDR1 and CDR2 sequences are SGDLS and YYNGEE. Here the CDR3 DNA reads TGTGCCAGCAGCCCATACGAGGGGGCGAGCTCTGGAAACACCATATATTTT. It is translated as CASSPYEGASSGNTIYF.

This chain connects TRBV27 to TRBJ1-2, with 8 bases identical to TRBD1. The germline V gene encodes CDR1 MNHEY and CDR2 SMNVEV (reference sequence). J gave up 5 bases and V 3 bases, and 2 bases lay outside the gene matches. The CDR3 is 13 amino acids. The chain's CDR3 is CASSLYRGYGYTF. The CDR3 DNA is TGTGCCAGCAGTTTGTACAGGGGGTATGGCTACACCTTC.

This clone has a single count. CDR3 sequence (DNA): TGTGCCATCGGCGGTACGGTTGATTCACCCCTCCACTTT. Translated: CAIGGTVDSPLHF. V is TRBV10-3 and J is TRBJ1-6, with D unclear. Germline V lookup: CDR1 ENHRY, CDR2 SYGVKD. This CDR3 has 13 amino acids. The V and J ends lost 8 bases and 8 bases respectively, with 13 bases between them.

This clone appeared a few times. The chain couples TRBV28 to TRBJ1-1; D is undetermined. The CDR3 length is 14 residues. The germline gives CDR1 MDHEN, CDR2 SYDVKM. Deletions cut 4 bases from V and 4 bases from J, with 13 bases between. CDR3 region: CASSSPGHRTEAFF. The CDR3 nucleotides read TGTGCCAGCAGTTCCCCAGGTCACCGCACTGAAGCTTTCTTT.

This rearrangement joins TRBV7-9 to TRBJ1-2; D is possibly TRBD1 (5 bases). Germline V gene lookup returns CDR1 SEHNR and CDR2 FQNEAQ (reference sequence). V was shortened by 4 bases and J by 1 base, with 16 bases between the two germline ends. CDR3 size: 16 residues. The CDR3 loop reads CASSSDIWDFNYGYTF. Written as DNA, the CDR3 is TGTGCCAGCAGCTCAGATATATGGGACTTTAACTATGGCTACACCTTC.

This chain connects TRBV28 to TRBJ1-5; 10 positions agree with TRBD1. This CDR3 has 15 residues. Germline V gives CDR1 MDHEN, CDR2 SYDVKM. The V and J ends lost 4 bases and 6 bases, in that order; junction bases with no gene match: 6. DNA for the CDR3: TGTGCCAGCAGTTCCCATGACAGGGGGCTTCAGCCCCAGCATTTT. Protein sequence: CASSSHDRGLQPQHF.

V gene TRBV5-1 combines with J gene TRBJ2-5; 11 bases are shared with TRBD2. The CDR3 covers 16 residues. J gave up 3 bases and V 4 bases, and 8 bases lay outside the gene matches. The V gene's germline CDR1 is SGHRS and CDR2 YFSETQ. This CDR3 reads CASSRRVAGGKETQYF. The CDR3 nucleotides read TGCGCCAGCAGCCGGAGGGTAGCGGGGGGGAAAGAGACCCAGTACTTC.

The rearrangement uses TRBV27 and TRBJ1-1; D possibly corresponds to TRBD1 (5 bases). Germline V gene sequence: CDR1 MNHEY, CDR2 SMNVEV (reference sequence). The CDR3 is 15 amino acids. V lost 4 bases to trimming and J lost 11 bases, with 23 bases between them. The CDR3 DNA follows: TGTGCCAGCAGTTCTTTACGCGGGGCCCTAAGTGGGGCTTTCTTT. The encoded protein is CASSSLRGALSGAFF.

The gene calls are TRBV9 and TRBJ2-7; no clear D. Germline loops: CDR1 SGDLS, CDR2 YYNGEE. The CDR3 has 14 amino acids. V gave up 4 bases and J gave up 0 bases, with 11 bases separating them. The CDR3 bases are TGTGCCAGCAGCCCCACGCCGGGCTCCTACGAGCAGTACTTC. This encodes CASSPTPGSYEQYF.

V and J are TRBV6-4 and TRBJ1-1, with D possibly TRBD1 on 5 matching bases. The ends were cut back, 4 bases at V and 8 bases at J, with 14 bases in the middle. The CDR3 totals 13 residues. The germline V gene encodes CDR1 MRHNA and CDR2 SNTAGT. CDR3 loop: CASSVHFRVEAFF. CDR3 sequence (DNA): TGTGCCAGCAGTGTTCACTTCAGGGTGGAAGCTTTCTTT.

The genes are TRBV5-1 and TRBJ2-2, with TRBD2 identical over 7 bases. CDR3 length: 15 amino acids. Germline assignment: CDR1 SGHRS and CDR2 YFSETQ. The junction had 4 bases not matched to a gene; V was cut back by 4 bases and J by 1 base. The CDR3 DNA follows: TGCGCCAGCAGCCCATCGGGGGGGAACACCGGGGAGCTGTTTTTT. As protein: CASSPSGGNTGELFF.

The V call is TRBV4-1, the J call TRBJ1-2, with TRBD1 matching 7 bases. CDR1 and CDR2 from the germline V gene are MGHRA and YSYEKL. J lost 6 bases, V lost 0 bases, and 7 bases had no gene match. The CDR3 has 15 amino acids. DNA for the CDR3: TGCGCCAGCAGCCAAGAGACAGGGATTAGAGATGGCTACACCTTC. Translating gives CASSQETGIRDGYTF.

The gene calls are TRBV28 and TRBJ1-2; D call uncertain. Between the trimmed V and J ends, which lost 2 bases and 1 base, there was a span of 5 bases. The CDR3 totals 13 residues. Germline V CDR1 and CDR2: MDHEN, SYDVKM. CDR3 amino acids: CASSLAGNYGYTF. CDR3 coding DNA: TGTGCCAGCAGTTTAGCGGGTAACTATGGCTACACCTTC.

The CDR3 DNA is TGTGCCAGCAGCGTGTACTCTGGAAACACCATATATTTT. It specifies CASSVYSGNTIYF. The J gene is TRBJ1-3, the V gene TRBV7-9; D unresolved. Trimming took 5 bases from V and 0 from J, leaving 5 bases between them. Germline lookup yields CDR1 SEHNR and CDR2 FQNEAQ (reference sequence). The CDR3 sequence is 13 residues long.

The rearrangement links TRBV6-5 to TRBJ1-1; D perhaps matches TRBD1 (5 bases). V was cut by 2 bases and J by 2 bases, with 15 bases left in between. This CDR3 spans 16 amino acids. Germline V gene data show CDR1 as MNHEY and CDR2 as SVGAGI. The CDR3 DNA sequence: TGTGCCAGCAGTTACGGGGGGATCAAACCAAACACTGAAGCTTTCTTT. Its translation is CASSYGGIKPNTEAFF.

The chain employs TRBV11-2 and TRBJ2-7; D is perhaps TRBD2 (6 bases). Trimming stripped 5 bases from V and 1 base from J, with 12 bases between. CDR1 and CDR2 (germline): SGHAT, FQNNGV. This CDR3 has 14 amino acids. CDR3 protein: CASSMGLSSYEQYF. Written as DNA, the CDR3 is TGTGCCAGCAGCATGGGACTGTCATCCTACGAGCAGTACTTC.

The gene calls are TRBV11-2 and TRBJ1-1, with D possibly TRBD1 on 6 matching bases. This CDR3 is 15 amino acids long. CDR1 and CDR2 (germline): SGHAT, FQNNGV. The V and J ends lost 3 bases and 0 bases respectively, with 11 bases between them. The CDR3 spells CASSFHRTVNTEAFF. The CDR3 coding sequence is TGTGCCAGCAGCTTCCACCGGACAGTGAACACTGAAGCTTTCTTT.